One sample yielded the 13 T cell receptor beta chains listed below, sequenced in a study of T cells in Graves' hyperthyroidism and ophthalmopathy. The CDR3 regions of TCR beta were amplified from RNA transcripts. TCR CDR3 regions were first amplified by RT-PCR with HTBI primers. TCRdb processed the multiplex PCR reads anew with MiXCR; each CDR3 protein has one entry. The data contain about 740,000 distinct CDR3 sequences, approximately 14% of them singletons. Sequenced material: blood. The receptors stem from a young woman with Graves' hyperthyroidism.

This clonotype was seen at least ten times. The CDR3 nucleotides are TGTGCCAGCAGTCCCGACATCATGAACACTGAAGCTTTCTTT. Encoded protein: CASSPDIMNTEAFF. This chain uses TRBV12-3 or TRBV12-4 with TRBJ1-1; D is unresolved. V lost 5 bases and J lost 0, with 10 bases in between. The CDR3 loop spans 14 amino acids.

This clonotype has a handful of counts. The chain recombines TRBV11-3 with TRBJ2-4; D is unclear. The germline CDR1 and CDR2 sequences are SGHNT and YENEEA. The CDR3 is made up of 15 amino acids. V lost 5 bases, J lost 6 bases, and 17 bases lay in between. CDR3 coding DNA: TGTGCCAGCAGCCCCGCGGCCGCTGGCGGAAACATTCAGTACTTC. Amino acid sequence: CASSPAAAGGNIQYF. Using reference TRBV11-3 and TRBJ2-4 for the parts outside the CDR3, the full variable domain is EAGVVQSPRYKIIEKKQPVAFWCNPISGHNTLYWYLQNLGQGPELLIRYENEEAVDDSQLPKDRFSAERLKGVDSTLKIQPAELGDSAVYLCASSPAAAGGNIQYFGAGTRLSVL.

The chain carries TRBV4-3 and TRBJ1-2, with 7 bases fitting TRBD1. The CDR3 is 16 amino acids. The V and J ends lost 0 bases and 2 bases, in that order; junction bases with no gene match: 6. Germline CDR1 reads LGHNA; CDR2 reads YSLEER. This CDR3 is CASSQDISGGNYGYTF. The CDR3 coding sequence is TGCGCCAGCAGCCAAGATATTTCAGGGGGAAACTATGGCTACACCTTC.

At least ten counts were recorded for this clonotype. V gene TRBV28 combines with J gene TRBJ2-4; TRBD1 matches 11 bases. The V and J ends lost 3 bases and 6 bases, in that order; junction bases with no gene match: 10. Germline CDR1 is MDHEN and CDR2 is SYDVKM. The CDR3 runs to 17 residues. This chain's CDR3 is CASSFSWTGGIRNIQYF. Here the CDR3 DNA reads TGTGCCAGCAGTTTCTCGTGGACAGGGGGCATCAGAAACATTCAGTACTTC.

This clonotype has only a few counts. The chain employs TRBV5-1 and TRBJ2-5; 8 nucleotides agree with TRBD1. The CDR3 loop spans 16 amino acids. V shed 0 bases, J shed 5 bases, and the junction held 9 bases outside the gene matches. Germline V gene data show CDR1 as SGHRS and CDR2 as YFSETQ. The CDR3 protein is CASSLGAGGVSETQYF. Written as DNA, the CDR3 is TGCGCCAGCAGCTTGGGCGCAGGGGGCGTTTCGGAGACCCAGTACTTC.

This clonotype was seen ten or more times. This chain joins TRBV24-1 and TRBJ1-1, with 8 bases aligning to TRBD1. From germline, CDR1 is KGHDR and CDR2 SFDVKD. The CDR3 has 15 amino acids. V lost 4 bases, J lost 4 bases, and 7 bases stayed unmatched. In DNA form, the CDR3 reads TGTGCCACCAGTGAATCTGGACAGGGCGGCACTGAAGCTTTCTTT. Its protein is CATSESGQGGTEAFF.

Concerning this clonotype: The germline gene is not matched at one end of the junction; a read error may be the cause. The chain joins TRBV30 to TRBJ2-7; tentative D call: TRBD1 (6 bases). Germline-derived CDR1 and CDR2 are GTSNPN and SVGIG (reference sequence). The CDR3 loop spans 14 amino acids. The chain's CDR3 is CAWRGALGTYERHF. In DNA, the CDR3 is TGTGCCTGGAGGGGGGCCCTGGGTACCTACGAGCGGCACTTC. Looking up the rest from reference TRBV30 and TRBJ2-7 gives the full variable domain: SQTIHQWPATLVQPVGSPLSLECTVEGTSNPNLYWYRQAAGRGLQLLFYSVGIGQISSEVPQNLSASRPQDRQFILSSKKLLLSDSGFYLCAWRGALGTYERHFGPGTRLTVT.

The chain combines TRBV12-3 or TRBV12-4 with TRBJ1-5; unclear D gene. CDR3 length: 16 residues. V lost 0 bases and J lost 0, with 9 bases in between. CDR3 DNA sequence: TGTGCCAGCAGTTTAGCCCAGACATATAGCAATCAGCCCCAGCATTTT. Residues: CASSLAQTYSNQPQHF.

Only a few counts were recorded for this clonotype. V is TRBV7-9 and J is TRBJ2-3; no firm D call. Between the trimmed V and J ends, which lost 7 bases and 6 bases, there was a span of 11 bases. Germline CDR1 reads SEHNR; CDR2 reads FQNEAQ (reference sequence). CDR3 length equals 12 residues. CDR3 coding DNA: TGTGCCAGCAACGAAATGGGGGATACGCAGTATTTT. Amino acid sequence: CASNEMGDTQYF.

This clonotype was picked up many times. The gene calls are TRBV28 and TRBJ1-5; 7 bases agree with TRBD1. The CDR3 contains 16 residues. Germline CDR1 reads MDHEN; CDR2 reads SYDVKM. The junction had 11 bases not matched to a gene; V was cut back by 4 bases and J by 5 bases. The CDR3 DNA follows: TGTGCCAGCAGTTCGACCTCAGGGGGTGTTTATCAGCCCCAGCATTTT. As protein: CASSSTSGGVYQPQHF.

This rearrangement joins TRBV27 to TRBJ2-4; D is ambiguous. V was trimmed by 2 bases and J by 0 bases, leaving 8 bases between them. The CDR3 consists of 15 residues. The germline V gene has CDR1 MNHEY and CDR2 SMNVEV (reference sequence). The CDR3 loop is CASSLRPVAKNIQYF. CDR3 bases: TGTGCCAGCAGTTTAAGGCCCGTAGCCAAAAACATTCAGTACTTC.

This clonotype was counted many times. V gene TRBV6-2 or TRBV6-3 combines with J gene TRBJ2-2, with 7 positions matching TRBD1. V dropped 6 bases and J dropped 0; count of bases not matched to a gene: 1. CDR1 is MNHEY and CDR2 is SVGEGT in the germline V gene. The CDR3 runs 14 residues. CDR3 in amino acids: CASRTGTNTGELFF. The CDR3, as DNA: TGTGCCAGCAGGACAGGGACGAACACCGGGGAGCTGTTTTTT.

The sample holds a few counts of this clonotype. The V and J genes are TRBV4-3 and TRBJ2-3; 8 nucleotides match TRBD2. CDR3 size: 15 residues. The V gene's germline CDR1 is LGHNA and CDR2 YSLEER. With V trimmed by 2 bases and J by 3 bases, 4 bases remained unmatched. Here the CDR3 DNA reads TGCGCCAGCAGCCAATTCAGCGGGGGAACAGATACGCAGTATTTT. Amino acids: CASSQFSGGTDTQYF.